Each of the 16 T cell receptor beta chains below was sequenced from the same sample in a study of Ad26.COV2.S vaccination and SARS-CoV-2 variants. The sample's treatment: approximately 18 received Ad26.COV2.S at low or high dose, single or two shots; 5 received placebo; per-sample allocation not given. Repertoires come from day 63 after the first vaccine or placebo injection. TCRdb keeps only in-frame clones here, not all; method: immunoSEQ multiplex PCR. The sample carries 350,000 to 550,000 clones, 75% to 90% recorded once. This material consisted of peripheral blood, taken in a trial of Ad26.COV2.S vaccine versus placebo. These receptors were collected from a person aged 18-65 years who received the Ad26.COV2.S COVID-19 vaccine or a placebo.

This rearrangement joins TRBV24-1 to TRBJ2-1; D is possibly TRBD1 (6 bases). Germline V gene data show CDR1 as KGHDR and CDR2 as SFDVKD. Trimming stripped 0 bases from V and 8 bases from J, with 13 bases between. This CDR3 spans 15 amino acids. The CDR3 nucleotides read TGTGCCACCAGTGATTTGATACAGGGCGTCGATGAGCAGTTCTTC. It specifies CATSDLIQGVDEQFF.

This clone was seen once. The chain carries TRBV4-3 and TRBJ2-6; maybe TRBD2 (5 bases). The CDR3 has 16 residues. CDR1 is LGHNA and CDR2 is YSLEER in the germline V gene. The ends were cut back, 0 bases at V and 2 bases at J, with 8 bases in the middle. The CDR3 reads CASSQDSAPGANVLTF. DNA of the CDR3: TGCGCCAGCAGCCAAGATAGCGCCCCTGGGGCCAACGTCCTGACTTTC.

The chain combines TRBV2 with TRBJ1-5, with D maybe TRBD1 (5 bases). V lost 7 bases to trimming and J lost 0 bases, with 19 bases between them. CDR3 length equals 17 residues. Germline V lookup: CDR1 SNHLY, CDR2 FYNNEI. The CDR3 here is CASTLKEGIYSNQPQHF. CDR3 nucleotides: TGTGCCAGCACCCTCAAGGAGGGGATCTATAGCAATCAGCCCCAGCATTTT.

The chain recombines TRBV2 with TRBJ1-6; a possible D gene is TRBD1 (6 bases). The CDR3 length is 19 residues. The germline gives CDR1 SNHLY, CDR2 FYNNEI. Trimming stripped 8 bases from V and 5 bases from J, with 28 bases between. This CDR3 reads CASAGGPGRVSINNSPLHF. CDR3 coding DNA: TGTGCCAGCGCGGGGGGCCCAGGACGTGTGTCGATAAATAATTCACCCCTCCACTTT.

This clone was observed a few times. CDR3: CASSLSFRAVNTGELFF. The CDR3 DNA reads TGTGCCAGCAGCTTAAGTTTCAGGGCGGTGAACACCGGGGAGCTGTTTTTT. J is TRBJ2-2 and V is TRBV11-2; a weak D match, TRBD1 (5 bases). This CDR3 has 17 residues. The germline V gene has CDR1 SGHAT and CDR2 FQNNGV. V lost 2 bases and J 1 base, leaving 14 bases between the germline ends.

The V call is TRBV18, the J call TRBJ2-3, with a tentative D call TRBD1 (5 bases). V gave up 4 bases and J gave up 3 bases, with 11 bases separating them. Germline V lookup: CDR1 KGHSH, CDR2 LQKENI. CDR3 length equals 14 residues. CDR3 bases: TGTGCCAGCTCACTACAGGTTAGGACAGATACGCAGTATTTT. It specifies CASSLQVRTDTQYF. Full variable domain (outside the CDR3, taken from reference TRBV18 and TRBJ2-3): NAGVMQNPRHLVRRRGQEARLRCSPMKGHSHVYWYRQLPEEGLKFMVYLQKENIIDESGMPKERFSAEFPKEGPSILRIQQVVRGDSAAYFCASSLQVRTDTQYFGPGTRLTVL.

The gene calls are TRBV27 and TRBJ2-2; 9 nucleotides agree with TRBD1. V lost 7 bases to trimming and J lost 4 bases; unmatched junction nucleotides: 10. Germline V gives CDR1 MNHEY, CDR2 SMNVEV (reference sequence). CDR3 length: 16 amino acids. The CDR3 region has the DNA TGTGCCAGCACCTCCCCCGGGACAGGGACCACCGGGGAGCTGTTTTTT. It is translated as CASTSPGTGTTGELFF.

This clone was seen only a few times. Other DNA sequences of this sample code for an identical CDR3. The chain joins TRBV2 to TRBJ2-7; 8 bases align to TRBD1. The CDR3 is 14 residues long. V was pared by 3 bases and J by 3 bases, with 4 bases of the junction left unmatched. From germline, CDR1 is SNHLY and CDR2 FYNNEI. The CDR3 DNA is TGTGCCAGCAGTGACCAGGGGGCCGGCTACGAGCAGTACGTC. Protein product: CASSDQGAGYEQYV.

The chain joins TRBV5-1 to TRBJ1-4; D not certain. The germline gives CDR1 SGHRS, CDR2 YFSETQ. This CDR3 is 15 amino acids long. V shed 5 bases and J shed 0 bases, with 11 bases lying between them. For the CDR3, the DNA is TGCGCCAGCAGTCTCACCTTTGCAACTAATGAAAAACTGTTTTTT. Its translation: CASSLTFATNEKLFF.

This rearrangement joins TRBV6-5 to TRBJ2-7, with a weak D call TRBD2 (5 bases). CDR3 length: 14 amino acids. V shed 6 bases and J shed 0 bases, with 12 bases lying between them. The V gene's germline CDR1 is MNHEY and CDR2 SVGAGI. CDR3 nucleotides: TGTGCCAGCAGGGCGGGTCTTTCCTCCTACGAGCAGTACTTC. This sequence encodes CASRAGLSSYEQYF.

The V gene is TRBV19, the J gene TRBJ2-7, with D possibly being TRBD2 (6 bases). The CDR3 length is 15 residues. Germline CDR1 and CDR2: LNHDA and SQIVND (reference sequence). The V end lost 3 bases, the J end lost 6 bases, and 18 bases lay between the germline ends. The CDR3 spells CASSIITGVLVEQYV. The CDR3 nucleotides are TGTGCCAGTAGTATTATAACGGGAGTCCTTGTCGAGCAGTACGTC.

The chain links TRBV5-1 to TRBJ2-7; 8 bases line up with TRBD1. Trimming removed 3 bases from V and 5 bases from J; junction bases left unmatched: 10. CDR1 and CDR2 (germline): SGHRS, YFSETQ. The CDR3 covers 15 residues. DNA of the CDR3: TGCGCCAGCAGCTCCACCGACAGGGGAGTTGACGAGCAGTACTTC. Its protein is CASSSTDRGVDEQYF.

The CDR3 nucleotides read TGTGCCAGCAGAGAACGGGACAGCACAGATACGCAGTATTTT. Translation: CASRERDSTDTQYF. The chain couples TRBV2 to TRBJ2-3; D possibly matches TRBD1 or TRBD2 (5 bases each). The germline V and J ends were trimmed by 6 bases and 0 bases, with 10 bases remaining between them. This CDR3 region has 14 residues. Germline CDR1 and CDR2: SNHLY and FYNNEI.

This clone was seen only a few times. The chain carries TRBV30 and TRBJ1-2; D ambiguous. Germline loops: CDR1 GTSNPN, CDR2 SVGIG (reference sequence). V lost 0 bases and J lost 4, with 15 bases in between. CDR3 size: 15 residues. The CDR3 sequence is CAWSVHRGMGYGYTF. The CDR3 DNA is TGTGCCTGGAGTGTACATCGAGGGATGGGCTATGGCTACACCTTC.

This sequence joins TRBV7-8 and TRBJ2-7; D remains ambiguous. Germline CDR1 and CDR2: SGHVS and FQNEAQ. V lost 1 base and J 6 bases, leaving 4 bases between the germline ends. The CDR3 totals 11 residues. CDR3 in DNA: TGTGCCAGCAGCTTAGTCGGCGAGCAGTACTTC. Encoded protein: CASSLVGEQYF. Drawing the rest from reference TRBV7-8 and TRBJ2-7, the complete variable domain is GAGVSQSPRYKVAKRGQDVALRCDPISGHVSLFWYQQALGQGPEFLTYFQNEAQLDKSGLPSDRFFAERPEGSVSTLKIQRTQQEDSAVYLCASSLVGEQYFGPGTRLTVT.

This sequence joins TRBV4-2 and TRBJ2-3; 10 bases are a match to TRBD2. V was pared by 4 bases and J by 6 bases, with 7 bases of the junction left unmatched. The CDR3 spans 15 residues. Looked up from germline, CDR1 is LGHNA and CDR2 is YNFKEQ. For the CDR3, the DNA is TGTGCCAGCAGCCTTGGACTAGCGGAGTTGGATACGCAGTATTTT. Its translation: CASSLGLAELDTQYF.